This is a list of T cell receptor beta chains from one sample in a study of OX40 agonist ivuxolimab in advanced cancers. Assay used: immunoSEQ multiplex PCR; TCRdb lists only in-frame clones, some missing. The data contain around 25,000 clones, just over 85% of them singletons. The sequencing here drew on CD4+ or CD8+ T cells sorted from blood, taken in a trial of the OX40 agonist ivuxolimab. The receptors come from an adult with an advanced solid tumor such as melanoma, head and neck, liver or kidney cancer. Both conserved end residues are part of each CDR3. D genes are given only for firm matches. Size is omitted from some rows. Given values are once, few, many or a class for expanded clones.

-	-	TRBV9	TRBJ1-1	TGTGCCAGCAGCCCAGGGAAGTCGACTGAAGCTTTCTTT	CASSPGKSTEAFF
-	-	TRBV5-1	TRBJ2-7	TGCGCCAGCAGATGGAGGGGCCCAGGCATGGACGAGCAGTACTTC	CASRWRGPGMDEQYF
-	TRBD2	TRBV5-4	TRBJ2-1	TGTGCCAGCAGCTTCGCCGGGGGGTTGGGGAATGGGCAGTTCTTC	CASSFAGGLGNGQFF
few	-	TRBV10-3	TRBJ2-7	TGTGCCATCAGTGTTGGGGCGGAAACCTACGAGCAGTACTTC	CAISVGAETYEQYF
-	TRBD1	TRBV4-3	TRBJ2-1	TGCGCCAGCAGCCAAGACCGGAGGACAGGGGGTTACAATGAGCAGTTCTTC	CASSQDRRTGGYNEQFF
-	-	TRBV5-4	TRBJ1-2	TGTGCCAGCAGCTTGGATGTCAGGATCTATGGCTACACCTTC	CASSLDVRIYGYTF
few	-	TRBV28	TRBJ1-5	TGTGCCAGCATCGACGGGGTAGGGCGCAATCAGCCCCAGCATTTT	CASIDGVGRNQPQHF
-	-	TRBV7-2	TRBJ1-5	TGTGCCAGCAGCTTAGGGGGGTATAGCAATCAGCCCCAGCATTTT	CASSLGGYSNQPQHF
-	TRBD2	TRBV28	TRBJ2-1	TGTGCCAGCAGTTTATCTTCTAGCGGTTCCTACAATGAGCAGTTCTTC	CASSLSSSGSYNEQFF
medium-sized	-	TRBV9	TRBJ1-1	TGTGCCAGCAGCGTAGATGTAAACACTGAAGCTTTCTTT	CASSVDVNTEAFF
-	-	TRBV4-1	TRBJ2-2	TGCGCCAGCAGCCAAGGATGGGGCAGCGGGGAGCTGTTTTTT	CASSQGWGSGELFF
-	-	TRBV29-1	TRBJ2-7	TGCAGCGTTGAAGATGGGGGAGAAAGGGACGAGCAGTACTTC	CSVEDGGERDEQYF
-	-	TRBV19	TRBJ1-5	TGTGCCAGTAGTACTAACGGTCTCGGCAATCAGCCCCAGCATTTT	CASSTNGLGNQPQHF
-	-	TRBV4-2	TRBJ2-3	TGTGCCAGCAGCCAAGATCGGGGGAGCACAGATACGCAGTATTTT	CASSQDRGSTDTQYF
few	TRBD1	TRBV28	TRBJ2-1	TGTGCCAGCAGACAGGGGTACAATGAGCAGTTCTTC	CASRQGYNEQFF
-	TRBD1	TRBV7-9	TRBJ1-5	TGTGCCAGCAGCCTCTTTCCGGGACAGACCAATCAGCCCCAGCATTTT	CASSLFPGQTNQPQHF
-	-	TRBV5-4	TRBJ2-5	TGTGCCAGCAGCTTGAAGCGGGCCCTCCAAGAGACCCAGTACTTC	CASSLKRALQETQYF
-	TRBD2	TRBV7-2	TRBJ2-3	TGTGCCAGCAGCCAAACTAGCGGGATTGGGGATACGCAGTATTTT	CASSQTSGIGDTQYF
few	-	TRBV15	TRBJ1-2	TGTGCCACCAGCAGAGATGGGGGGGGCTGGATATCGGGCTACACCTTC	CATSRDGGGWISGYTF
few	-	TRBV15	TRBJ1-5	TGTGCCTCAAGATGGGGGTGGTATAGCAATCAGCCCCAGCATTTT	CASRWGWYSNQPQHF
once	-	TRBV5-1	TRBJ1-1	TGCGCCAGCAGCCCCACGGGAACACAGAACACTGAAGCTTTCTTT	CASSPTGTQNTEAFF
once	TRBD2	TRBV9	TRBJ2-5	TGTGCCAGCAGCTCCGATGGACTAGAGGAAGAGACCCAGTACTTC	CASSSDGLEEETQYF
-	TRBD2	TRBV27	TRBJ2-3	TGTGCCAGCAGTAAGGGGACTAGCGGGAGCACAGATACGCAGTATTTT	CASSKGTSGSTDTQYF
-	-	TRBV27	TRBJ1-5	TGTGCCAGCAGTTTCTTCGGGGGCGCGGGGCAGCCCCAGCATTTT	CASSFFGGAGQPQHF
-	-	TRBV11-2	TRBJ2-1	TGTGCCAGCAGAACCTTAGATAATGAGCAGTTCTTC	CASRTLDNEQFF
few	-	TRBV4-1	TRBJ2-7	TGCGCCAGCAGCCAACAGACGGGGGCCTACGAGCAGTACTTC	CASSQQTGAYEQYF
-	TRBD2	TRBV7-2	TRBJ2-1	TGTGCCAGCAGCCCCCGGGGGGGCGTTTGGGATGAGCAGTTCTTC	CASSPRGGVWDEQFF
-	-	TRBV5-4	TRBJ1-2	TGTGCCAGTAACCTGGGGGGGGCGGCTGGCTACACCTTC	CASNLGGAAGYTF
-	-	TRBV30	TRBJ2-7	TGTGCCTGGAGTGTGGGTCGCTACGAGCAGTACTTC	CAWSVGRYEQYF
-	-	TRBV15	TRBJ1-5	TGTGCCACCAGCAGTGGAGGGGGGGGTCAGCCCCAGCATTTT	CATSSGGGGQPQHF
-	-	TRBV7-9	TRBJ2-1	TGTGCCAGCAGCTTAGCCCTCTCTCGGGAGCAGTTCTTC	CASSLALSREQFF
once	TRBD2	TRBV7-3	TRBJ2-3	TGTGCCAGCAGCTCAGCTAGCGGGTATAGCACAGATACGCAGTATTTT	CASSSASGYSTDTQYF
-	-	TRBV27	TRBJ2-4	TGTGCCAGCAGTTTAGGGAGGGGGAAAAACATTCAGTACTTC	CASSLGRGKNIQYF
-	TRBD1	TRBV7-8	TRBJ1-4	TGTGCCAGCCAGTCCGGGACAGGGGTAAATGAAAAACTGTTTTTT	CASQSGTGVNEKLFF
few	-	TRBV9	TRBJ1-2	TGTGCCAGCAGCGGCCTGGGGGGAGTAACCTATGGCTACACCTTC	CASSGLGGVTYGYTF
-	TRBD2	TRBV7-9	TRBJ2-5	TGTGCCAGCAGCCCAAGACTAGCGGGGGGGCTAGAAGGTGGAGAGACCCAGTACTTC	CASSPRLAGGLEGGETQYF
-	TRBD2	TRBV5-1	TRBJ2-7	TGCGCCAGCAGCGAGGGACTAGCGGGCTCCTACGAGCAGTACTTC	CASSEGLAGSYEQYF
-	-	TRBV30	TRBJ1-1	TGTGCCTGGAGTGTACTTGGGCGGGTGAACACTGAAGCTTTCTTT	CAWSVLGRVNTEAFF
once	TRBD2	TRBV6-5	TRBJ2-1	TGTGCCAGCAGTTACGCCGGACTAGCGGGTCGGGAGCAGTTCTTC	CASSYAGLAGREQFF
-	-	TRBV6-1	TRBJ2-1	TGTGCCAGCAGTGACAGGGTATACTACAATGAGCAGTTCTTC	CASSDRVYYNEQFF
-	-	TRBV10-3	TRBJ1-6	TGTGCCATCAGTGAGTCGTTGCAGGCTAATTCACCCCTCCACTTT	CAISESLQANSPLHF
once	-	TRBV7-9	TRBJ2-7	TGTGCCAGCCTAGGAGGATACGAGCAGTACTTC	CASLGGYEQYF
-	-	TRBV7-9	TRBJ1-5	TGTGCCAGCAGCTTAGCGATTGGGGACCAGCCCCAGCATTTT	CASSLAIGDQPQHF
once	TRBD2	TRBV9	TRBJ2-7	TGTGCCAGCGCCCAGGGGGCTAGCGGGAGTTACGAGCAGTACTTC	CASAQGASGSYEQYF
once	TRBD1	TRBV28	TRBJ1-6	TGTGCCAGCAGTCCCGACAGGGGAAATTCACCCCTCCACTTT	CASSPDRGNSPLHF
-	-	TRBV6-6	TRBJ1-1	TGTGCCAGCAGTTACTCGGGGCAGTGGGCTTTCTTT	CASSYSGQWAFF
-	TRBD2	TRBV4-3	TRBJ2-1	TGCGCCAGCAGCCAAGAAGCGGGACTCGGCGTCAATGAGCAGTTCTTC	CASSQEAGLGVNEQFF
once	-	TRBV13	TRBJ2-7	TGTGCCAGCAGCTTTTCTGCAGCTCCTCGGGACGAGCAGTACTTC	CASSFSAAPRDEQYF
-	TRBD1	TRBV5-6	TRBJ2-7	TGTGCCACCCAAACCGGGACAGGTGGCTACGAGCAGTACTTC	CATQTGTGGYEQYF
-	TRBD2	TRBV4-1	TRBJ2-1	TGCGCCAGCAGCCAGAGGACTAGCGGCAACAATGAGCAGTTCTTC	CASSQRTSGNNEQFF